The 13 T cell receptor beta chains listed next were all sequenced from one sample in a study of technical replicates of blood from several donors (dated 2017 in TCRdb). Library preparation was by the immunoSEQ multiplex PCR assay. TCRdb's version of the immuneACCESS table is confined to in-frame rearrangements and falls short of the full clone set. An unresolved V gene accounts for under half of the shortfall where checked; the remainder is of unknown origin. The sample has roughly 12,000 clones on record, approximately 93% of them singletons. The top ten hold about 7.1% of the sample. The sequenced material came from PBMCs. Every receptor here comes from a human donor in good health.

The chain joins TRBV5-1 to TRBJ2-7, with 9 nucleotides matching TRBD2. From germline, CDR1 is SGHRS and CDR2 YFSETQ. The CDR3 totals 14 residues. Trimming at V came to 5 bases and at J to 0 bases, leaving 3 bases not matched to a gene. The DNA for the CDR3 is TGCGCCAGCAGGGGGACTAGCAGCTCCTACGAGCAGTACTTC. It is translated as CASRGTSSSYEQYF.

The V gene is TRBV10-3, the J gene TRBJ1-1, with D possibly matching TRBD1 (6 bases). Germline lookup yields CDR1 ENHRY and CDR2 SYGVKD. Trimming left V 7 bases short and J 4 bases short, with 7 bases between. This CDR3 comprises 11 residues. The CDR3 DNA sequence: TGTGCCATCAAAGGGGGCACTGAAGCTTTCTTT. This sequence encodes CAIKGGTEAFF.

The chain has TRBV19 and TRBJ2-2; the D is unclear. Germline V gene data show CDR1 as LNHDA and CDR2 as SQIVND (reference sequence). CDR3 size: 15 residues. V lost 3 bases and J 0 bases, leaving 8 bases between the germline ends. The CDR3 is CASSIQATNTGELFF. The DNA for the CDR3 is TGTGCCAGTAGTATTCAGGCTACGAACACCGGGGAGCTGTTTTTT.

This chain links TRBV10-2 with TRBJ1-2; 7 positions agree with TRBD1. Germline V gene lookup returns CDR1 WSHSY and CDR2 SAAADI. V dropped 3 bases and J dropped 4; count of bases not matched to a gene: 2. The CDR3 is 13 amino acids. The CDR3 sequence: CASSDQGGYGYTF. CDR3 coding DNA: TGCGCCAGCAGTGACCAGGGGGGCTATGGCTACACCTTC.

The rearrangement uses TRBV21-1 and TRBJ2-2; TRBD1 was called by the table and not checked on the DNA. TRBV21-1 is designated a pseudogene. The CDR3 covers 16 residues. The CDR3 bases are TGTGCCAGCAGCAAAGCGCGGACAGGGGGCCCCGGGGAGCTGTTTTTT. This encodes CASSKARTGGPGELFF.

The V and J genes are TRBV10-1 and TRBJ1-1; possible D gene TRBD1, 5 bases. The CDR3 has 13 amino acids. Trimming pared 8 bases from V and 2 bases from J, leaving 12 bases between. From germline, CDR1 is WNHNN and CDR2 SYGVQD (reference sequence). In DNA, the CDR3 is TGCGCCAGCCGACGACAGACTAACACTGAAGCTTTCTTT. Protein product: CASRRQTNTEAFF.

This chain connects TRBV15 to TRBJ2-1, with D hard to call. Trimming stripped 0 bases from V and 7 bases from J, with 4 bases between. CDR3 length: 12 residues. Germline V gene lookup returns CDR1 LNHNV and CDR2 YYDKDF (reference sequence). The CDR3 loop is CATSRDRNEQFF. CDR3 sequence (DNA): TGTGCCACCAGCAGAGACCGTAATGAGCAGTTCTTC. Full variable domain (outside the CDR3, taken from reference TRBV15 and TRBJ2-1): DAMVIQNPRYQVTQFGKPVTLSCSQTLNHNVMYWYQQKSSQAPKLLFHYYDKDFNNEADTPDNFQSRRPNTSFCFLDIRSPGLGDTAMYLCATSRDRNEQFFGPGTRLTVL.

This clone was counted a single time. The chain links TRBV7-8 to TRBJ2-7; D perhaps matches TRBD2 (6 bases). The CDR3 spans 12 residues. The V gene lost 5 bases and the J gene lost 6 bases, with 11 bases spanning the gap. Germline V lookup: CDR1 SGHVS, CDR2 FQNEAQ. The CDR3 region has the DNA TGTGCCAGCAGCCCGCAGACTAGCGAGCAGTACTTC. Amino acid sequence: CASSPQTSEQYF.

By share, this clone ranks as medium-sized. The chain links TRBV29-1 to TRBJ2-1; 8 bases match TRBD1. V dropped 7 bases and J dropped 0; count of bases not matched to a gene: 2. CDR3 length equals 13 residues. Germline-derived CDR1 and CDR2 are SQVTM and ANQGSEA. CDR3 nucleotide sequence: TGCAGCGCCACAGGGGGCTCCTACAATGAGCAGTTCTTC. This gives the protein CSATGGSYNEQFF.

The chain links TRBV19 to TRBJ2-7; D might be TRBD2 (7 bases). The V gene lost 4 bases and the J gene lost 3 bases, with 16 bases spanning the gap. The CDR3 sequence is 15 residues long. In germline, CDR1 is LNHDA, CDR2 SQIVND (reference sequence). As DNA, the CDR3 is TGTGCCAGTAGTAGGGGGGGCGCAGCTAGCTACGAGCAGTACTTC. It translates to CASSRGGAASYEQYF.

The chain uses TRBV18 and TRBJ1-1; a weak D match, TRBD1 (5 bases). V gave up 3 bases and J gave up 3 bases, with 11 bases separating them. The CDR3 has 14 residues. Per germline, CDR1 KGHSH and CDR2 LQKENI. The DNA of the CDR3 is TGTGCCAGCTCACCCGGGGGAGCCGACACTGAAGCTTTCTTT. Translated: CASSPGGADTEAFF.

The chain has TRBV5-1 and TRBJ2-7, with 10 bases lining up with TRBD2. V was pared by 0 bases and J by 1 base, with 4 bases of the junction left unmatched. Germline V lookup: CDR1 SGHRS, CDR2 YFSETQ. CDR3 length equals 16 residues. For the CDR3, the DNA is TGCGCCAGCAGCTTGGGTGCGACTAGCGGGTCCTACGAGCAGTACTTC. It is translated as CASSLGATSGSYEQYF.

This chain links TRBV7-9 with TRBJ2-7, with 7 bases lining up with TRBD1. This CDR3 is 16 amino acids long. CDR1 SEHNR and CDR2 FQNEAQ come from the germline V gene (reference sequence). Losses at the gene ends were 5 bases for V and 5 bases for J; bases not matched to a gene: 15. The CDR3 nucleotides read TGTGCCAGCAGCACCTCTAAGGGGGCAATGGTCGACGAGCAGTACTTC. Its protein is CASSTSKGAMVDEQYF. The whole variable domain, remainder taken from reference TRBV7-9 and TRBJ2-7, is DTGVSQNPRHKITKRGQNVTFRCDPISEHNRLYWYRQTLGQGPEFLTYFQNEAQLEKSRLLSDRFSAERPKGSFSTLEIQRTEQGDSAMYLCASSTSKGAMVDEQYFGPGTRLTVT.